Shown below are 15 T cell receptor beta chains from a single sample sequenced in a study of T-cell memory formation after mild COVID-19. TCRdb independently ran MiXCR on the 5' RACE reads; one entry per CDR3 protein. The table records roughly 400,000 distinct CDR3 sequences, roughly 17% of them present only once. Sequencing was carried out using PBMCs or a T cell subset sorted from them (not recorded which). The receptors were gathered from a man aged 18 to 35 who had mild COVID-19 (a few samples of this study predate the infection). Cell type and time point are not known.

The chain carries TRBV2 and TRBJ2-7; D uncertain. Germline CDR1 SNHLY, CDR2 FYNNEI. The CDR3 is 12 residues long. The DNA of the CDR3 is TGTGCCAGCAGGGAAGTAATATACGAGCAGTACGTC. Translation gives CASREVIYEQYV.

This clonotype has a handful of counts. The CDR3 is CATSDAGTGGQPQHF. CDR3 nucleotide sequence: TGTGCCACCAGTGATGCCGGGACAGGGGGTCAGCCCCAGCATTTT. The rearrangement joins TRBV24-1 to TRBJ1-5; 11 bases align to TRBD1. Germline V CDR1 and CDR2: KGHDR, SFDVKD. Trimming at V came to 3 bases and at J to 6 bases, leaving 3 bases not matched to a gene. This CDR3 is built from 15 residues.

This clonotype was seen a few times. The V and J genes are TRBV6-5 and TRBJ2-2; TRBD1 or TRBD2 may be the D gene (5 bases each). The CDR3 consists of 13 residues. Germline CDR1 is MNHEY and CDR2 is SVGAGI. Trimming took 6 bases from V and 4 from J, leaving 9 bases between them. The CDR3 region has the DNA TGTGCCAGCAGACGAGGGGTCACCGGGGAGCTGTTTTTT. Amino acids: CASRRGVTGELFF.

This chain joins TRBV3-1 and TRBJ1-1; D remains unclear. The V end lost 6 bases, the J end lost 1 base, and 15 bases lay between the germline ends. This CDR3 is 15 amino acids long. In germline, CDR1 is LGHDT, CDR2 YNNKEL (reference sequence). The CDR3 here is CASRKDVLQNTEAFF. DNA of the CDR3: TGTGCCAGCAGAAAAGACGTTCTTCAGAACACTGAAGCTTTCTTT. Combining the CDR3 with reference TRBV3-1 and TRBJ1-1 gives the whole variable domain DTAVSQTPKYLVTQMGNDKSIKCEQNLGHDTMYWYKQDSKKFLKIMFSYNNKELIINETVPNRFSPKSPDKAHLNLHINSLELGDSAVYFCASRKDVLQNTEAFFGQGTRLTVV.

The V call is TRBV3-1, the J call TRBJ2-3; D unresolved. Germline V gene lookup returns CDR1 LGHDT and CDR2 YNNKEL (reference sequence). The CDR3 contains 13 residues. V shed 1 base and J shed 4 bases, with 6 bases lying between them. CDR3 coding DNA: TGTGCCAGCAGCCAAGGTCTATCAGATACGCAGTATTTT. Translating it yields CASSQGLSDTQYF.

The chain employs TRBV9 and TRBJ2-5, with 7 nucleotides matching TRBD1. The junction had 11 bases not matched to a gene; V was cut back by 3 bases and J by 0 bases. The germline CDR1 and CDR2 sequences are SGDLS and YYNGEE. The CDR3 loop spans 17 amino acids. The CDR3 here is CASSELGQAPYQETQYF. DNA for the CDR3: TGTGCCAGCAGCGAACTTGGACAGGCCCCGTACCAAGAGACCCAGTACTTC.

This clonotype was detected only a few times. V is TRBV5-6 and J is TRBJ1-1; 7 bases line up with TRBD1. V lost 2 bases, J lost 7 bases, and 5 bases stayed unmatched. The germline gives CDR1 SGHDT, CDR2 YYEEEE. The CDR3 has 13 residues. Written as DNA, the CDR3 is TGTGCCAGCAGCTTTGACAGGGAGGGTGAAGCTTTCTTT. Translating it yields CASSFDREGEAFF.

This clonotype was found a few times. The chain joins TRBV11-2 to TRBJ2-2; 9 bases map to TRBD1. The CDR3 totals 16 residues. V lost 6 bases to trimming and J lost 1 base; unmatched junction nucleotides: 6. The germline CDR1 and CDR2 sequences are SGHAT and FQNNGV. In nucleotides, the CDR3 is TGTGCCAGCAGTAAAAGGGACAGGGTGAACACCGGGGAGCTGTTTTTT. Encoded protein: CASSKRDRVNTGELFF.

J is TRBJ2-7 and V is TRBV28, with D possibly matching TRBD1 (5 bases). V was shortened by 7 bases and J by 6 bases, with 10 bases between the two germline ends. Germline CDR1 and CDR2: MDHEN and SYDVKM. CDR3 size: 11 residues. CDR3 region: CASKAGAEQYF. CDR3 bases: TGTGCCAGCAAAGCTGGGGCCGAGCAGTACTTC.

The gene calls are TRBV7-2 and TRBJ1-2; TRBD1 agrees at 9 bases. The CDR3 is 15 residues long. From germline, CDR1 is SGHTA and CDR2 FQGNSA. After removal of 0 bases from V and 7 bases from J, the junction contained 6 bases not matched to a gene. CDR3 coding DNA: TGTGCCAGCAGCTTAGCTCCGGGACAGGGTGGTGGCTACACCTTC. Translated, it gives CASSLAPGQGGGYTF.

This clonotype was seen only a few times. The gene calls are TRBV7-8 and TRBJ2-7, with D perhaps matching TRBD2 (5 bases). This CDR3 spans 13 amino acids. V lost 5 bases and J 6 bases, leaving 14 bases between the germline ends. Looked up from germline, CDR1 is SGHVS and CDR2 is FQNEAQ. The CDR3 spells CASSRAVRTEQYV. CDR3 in DNA: TGTGCCAGCAGCAGAGCGGTTCGTACCGAGCAGTACGTC.

Only a few counts were recorded for this clonotype. V usage is TRBV7-2 and J usage is TRBJ1-1; D is unclear. CDR1 and CDR2 (germline): SGHTA, FQGNSA. Trimming removed 2 bases from V and 3 bases from J, with 13 bases in between. The CDR3 loop spans 15 amino acids. CDR3 loop: CASSLTSSPDTEAFF. The CDR3 DNA follows: TGTGCCAGCAGCTTAACGAGTAGTCCGGACACTGAAGCTTTCTTT.

V is TRBV2 and J is TRBJ2-7; a weak D match, TRBD2 (7 bases). The CDR3 contains 12 residues. From germline, CDR1 is SNHLY and CDR2 FYNNEI. V was shortened by 8 bases and J by 3 bases, with 11 bases between the two germline ends. CDR3 region: CASHGGHYEQYF. CDR3 DNA: TGTGCCAGCCACGGGGGGCACTACGAGCAGTACTTC. The whole variable domain, remainder taken from reference TRBV2 and TRBJ2-7, is EPEVTQTPSHQVTQMGQEVILRCVPISNHLYFYWYRQILGQKVEFLVSFYNNEISEKSEIFDDQFSVERPDGSNFTLKIRSTKLEDSAMYFCASHGGHYEQYFGPGTRLTVT.

This clonotype was counted between two and nine times. The rearrangement joins TRBV20-1 to TRBJ2-7, with a possible D match to TRBD2 (6 bases). Germline V CDR1 and CDR2: DFQATT, SNEGSKA (reference sequence). This CDR3 is built from 13 residues. Trimming shortened V by 3 bases and J by 7 bases, and 16 bases separated the two germline ends. CDR3 amino acids: CSARVPLAGEQYF. The CDR3 region has the DNA TGCAGTGCTAGGGTTCCATTGGCGGGGGAGCAGTACTTC.

Many counts were recorded for this clonotype. This chain links TRBV5-1 with TRBJ1-2; D ambiguous. Trimming pared 1 base from V and 2 bases from J, leaving 6 bases between. In germline, CDR1 is SGHRS, CDR2 YFSETQ. The CDR3 runs 13 residues. The CDR3 spells CASSLKTNYGYTF. The CDR3 DNA sequence: TGCGCCAGCAGCTTGAAGACAAACTATGGCTACACCTTC.